This T cell receptor beta chain emerged from a study of blood T cell repertoires in COVID-19. About the research overall: Acute and convalescent COVID-19 samples came from the United States, Italy and Spain.

The V and J ends lost 1 base and 8 bases respectively, with 21 bases between them. The CDR3 is 17 amino acids. Germline V CDR1 and CDR2: GTSNPN, SVGIG (reference sequence). In the source study's methods: Amplification of reference gene primers provided the estimated nucleated cell counts. Profiling relied on immunoSEQ multiplex PCR, and the TCRdb table lists in-frame clones only, not all of them. The D gene and trimming were derived from the DNA, and the V and J assignments and clone size from that table. This table has tens of thousands of clones, 75% to 90% appearing once. This chain links TRBV30 with TRBJ1-6, with a possible D match to TRBD1 (5 bases). The clonotype was recovered from a man younger than 40 with acute or convalescent COVID-19. Sequenced: peripheral blood. The CDR3 region has the DNA TGTGCCTGGAGTGGGGCAGGGTACACGAGTTTGGATTCACCCCTCCACTTT. Its translation is CAWSGAGYTSLDSPLHF.